This T cell receptor beta chain is from a study of control samples from healthy donors and cancer patients. V lost 0 bases to trimming and J lost 6 bases, with 18 bases between them. The CDR3 has 16 amino acids. Germline lookup yields CDR1 SGHTA and CDR2 FQGTGA. Assay: immunoSEQ multiplex PCR; the TCRdb copy retains only in-frame clones and omits some. The table lists about 410,000 clones, about nine tenths of them singletons, with just under 6.5% in the top ten. The chain is built from TRBV7-3 and TRBJ2-7; tentatively, D is TRBD1 (7 bases). The specimen sequenced was PBMCs. The sequence derives from a middle-aged man with head and neck cancer. This CDR3 reads CASSLTRAGGRSEQYF. Here the CDR3 DNA reads TGTGCCAGCAGCTTAACTAGGGCAGGGGGGAGAAGCGAGCAGTACTTC.